At least ten counts were recorded for the clone carrying this TCR beta chain. Its target is not known. The gene names given are mouse names. The read stops 4 residues short of the end of the CDR3; the missing end is completed from the germline J gene. Reverse transcription of extracted RNA yielded cDNA, which provided the sequencing template. Only in-frame clones appear in the TCRdb table, and some are missing; sequencing was by immunoSEQ multiplex PCR. This set yields about 9,100 clones and no singletons; the top ten hold approximately 18%. A panel of CD4, CD8alpha, NKG2D, NKG2ACE and other markers served to sort pooled cutaneous lymph node cells. These data come from a study of CD8+ T cells in alopecia areata. J gave up 0 bases and V 3 bases, and 4 bases lay outside the gene matches. Germline loops: CDR1 FNHDT, CDR2 SITEND (reference sequence). There are 17 residues in the CDR3. Study-wide results and caveats: TCR sharing was clearer in mice than between patients, perhaps partly owing to patient HLA diversity.

The origin of this receptor is a C3H/HeJ mouse with alopecia areata. MHC haplotype of the mouse line: H2-k. Sample: CD8+ T cells sorted from a lymph node. The chain is built from TRBV19 and TRBJ2-3; 13 nucleotides line up with TRBD2. The DNA read from the CDR3 is TGTGCCAGCAGTACCGGGACTGGGGGGGGTAGTGCAGAA. Its translation: CASSTGTGGGSAE. The full CDR3 reads CASSTGTGGGSAETLYF.